These 21 T cell receptor beta chains were all obtained from the same sample, sequenced in a study of blood T cell repertoires in COVID-19. The protocol was immunoSEQ multiplex PCR, while the TCRdb copy is restricted to in-frame clones and leaves out a portion. The sample records a few hundred thousand clones, roughly 85% being singletons. Material for sequencing was peripheral blood. The receptors come from a human donor in a cohort sampled during active COVID-19.

This chain joins TRBV13 and TRBJ2-7, with 11 positions matching TRBD2. CDR1 is PRHDT and CDR2 is FYEKMQ in the germline V gene (reference sequence). V trimming: 2 bases; J trimming: 2 bases; junction bases outside the gene matches: 5. The CDR3 is made up of 16 amino acids. The CDR3 loop is CASSLTLAGGTYEQYF. The CDR3 DNA sequence: TGTGCCAGCAGCTTAACCCTAGCGGGGGGTACCTACGAGCAGTACTTC.

There are a few counts of this clone. This chain joins TRBV7-9 and TRBJ2-7; a possible D gene is TRBD2 (6 bases). V lost 5 bases, J lost 3 bases, and 17 bases lay in between. Germline-derived CDR1 and CDR2 are SEHNR and FQNEAQ (reference sequence). This CDR3 comprises 15 residues. DNA for the CDR3: TGTGCCAGCAGCGGATCGGGGGTTTCCCTCTACGAGCAGTACTTC. It encodes CASSGSGVSLYEQYF.

This chain links TRBV5-4 with TRBJ1-1; TRBD1 matches 7 bases. V lost 4 bases, J lost 1 base, and 13 bases stayed unmatched. The germline V gene has CDR1 SGHNT and CDR2 YYREEE (reference sequence). The CDR3 runs 17 residues. CDR3 sequence (DNA): TGTGCCAGCAGCATACCCCCGGGAGGGACAGAGAACACTGAAGCTTTCTTT. This translates into CASSIPPGGTENTEAFF.

V is TRBV6-5 and J is TRBJ2-3; TRBD1 agrees at 10 bases. Germline CDR1 MNHEY, CDR2 SVGAGI. With 4 bases clipped from V and 3 bases from J, the junction kept 7 bases outside the gene matches. The CDR3 covers 16 residues. CDR3 residues: CASSFLGTGVTDTQYF. As DNA, the CDR3 is TGTGCCAGCAGTTTTTTAGGGACAGGGGTGACAGATACGCAGTATTTT.

This clone was seen only once. The V gene is TRBV3-1 (or the pseudogene TRBV3-2), the J gene TRBJ2-1, with TRBD2 matching 11 bases. V lost 4 bases to trimming and J lost 9 bases; unmatched junction nucleotides: 8. Germline loops: CDR1 LGHDT, CDR2 YNNKEL (reference sequence). The length of the CDR3 is 15 residues. The DNA of the CDR3 is TGTGCCAGCAGCCCCTTAGCGGGGGGGCCTCTTGAGCAGTTCTTC. Encoded protein: CASSPLAGGPLEQFF.

The chain employs TRBV28 and TRBJ1-2; D may be TRBD1 (5 bases). The germline V and J ends were trimmed by 2 bases and 2 bases, with 12 bases remaining between them. This CDR3 contains 15 residues. Germline CDR1 reads MDHEN; CDR2 reads SYDVKM. In DNA form, the CDR3 reads TGTGCCAGCAGTTTAGGGGGGAAGATCAACTATGGCTACACCTTC. This encodes CASSLGGKINYGYTF.

This chain's CDR3 is CASSLGGRAEQYF. DNA for the CDR3: TGTGCCAGCAGTCTCGGGGGGCGAGCCGAGCAGTACTTC. The rearrangement uses TRBV7-8 and TRBJ2-7; D possibly corresponds to TRBD2 (7 bases). V was trimmed by 6 bases and J by 6 bases, leaving 15 bases between them. The CDR3 sequence is 13 residues long. CDR1 and CDR2 (germline): SGHVS, FQNEAQ.

The V call is TRBV7-2, the J call TRBJ1-1; TRBD1 aligns across 7 bases. This CDR3 is built from 15 residues. In germline, CDR1 is SGHTA, CDR2 FQGNSA. V lost 5 bases and J lost 2; bases outside the gene matches: 8. CDR3 in amino acids: CASSHGDRVNTEAFF. Written as DNA, the CDR3 is TGTGCCAGCAGCCATGGAGACAGGGTAAACACTGAAGCTTTCTTT.

The chain combines TRBV6-1 with TRBJ2-3, with D perhaps TRBD1 (5 bases). Germline values: CDR1 MNHNS, CDR2 SASEGT. CDR3 length: 15 residues. Trimming stripped 3 bases from V and 3 bases from J, with 13 bases between. The CDR3 DNA is TGTGCCAGCAGTGATCTAGGGGATAGTACAGATACGCAGTATTTT. This translates into CASSDLGDSTDTQYF.

V gene TRBV7-3 combines with J gene TRBJ2-1, with 10 positions matching TRBD1. With V trimmed by 5 bases and J by 4 bases, 5 bases remained unmatched. This CDR3 has 15 residues. The V gene's germline CDR1 is SGHTA and CDR2 FQGTGA. The CDR3 spells CASSGGQGTYNEQFF. The CDR3 region has the DNA TGTGCCAGCAGCGGGGGACAGGGGACTTACAATGAGCAGTTCTTC.

The chain combines TRBV7-3 with TRBJ2-1; no definite D call. Germline CDR1 is SGHTA and CDR2 is FQGTGA. The CDR3 totals 12 residues. V was pared by 1 base and J by 10 bases, with 8 bases between. The CDR3 DNA is TGTGCCAGCAGCTTAAAGATGGGCGAGCAGTTCTTC. This translates into CASSLKMGEQFF.

V and J are TRBV2 and TRBJ1-1; TRBD1 matches at 9 bases. The junction had 16 bases not matched to a gene; V was cut back by 6 bases and J by 5 bases. The length of the CDR3 is 17 residues. Germline loops: CDR1 SNHLY, CDR2 FYNNEI. CDR3 amino acids: CASSVRLPGQGGTEAFF. As DNA, the CDR3 is TGTGCCAGCAGCGTGCGATTACCGGGACAGGGTGGAACTGAAGCTTTCTTT.

The chain has TRBV18 and TRBJ2-1; 7 nucleotides align to TRBD2. The germline V gene encodes CDR1 KGHSH and CDR2 LQKENI. V lost 5 bases to trimming and J lost 8 bases; unmatched junction nucleotides: 12. CDR3 length: 15 amino acids. CDR3 DNA sequence: TGTGCCAGCTCAATGTCGGGACTATTAGTCGATGAGCAGTTCTTC. Translation gives CASSMSGLLVDEQFF.

The genes are TRBV13 and TRBJ2-1, with unresolved D. The germline CDR1 and CDR2 sequences are PRHDT and FYEKMQ (reference sequence). V was cut by 5 bases and J by 8 bases, with 25 bases left in between. CDR3 length equals 17 residues. Written as DNA, the CDR3 is TGTGCCAGCAGCCCTCGTCTAGGCTCCCTGAGGAACCATGAGCAGTTCTTC. Its protein product is CASSPRLGSLRNHEQFF.

The chain links TRBV5-5 to TRBJ2-5, with 9 bases matching TRBD1. Germline V gene sequence: CDR1 SGHKS, CDR2 YYEKEE (reference sequence). J gave up 6 bases and V 6 bases, and 12 bases lay outside the gene matches. This CDR3 comprises 15 residues. CDR3 nucleotides: TGTGCCAGCAATTTGGTTGGACAGGGGACGAAGACCCAGTACTTC. Its translation is CASNLVGQGTKTQYF.

The gene calls are TRBV11-2 and TRBJ2-1; 15 bases are a match to TRBD2. The V segment lost 4 bases and the J segment 8 bases; nucleotides outside the gene matches: 6. Germline CDR1 reads SGHAT; CDR2 reads FQNNGV. The CDR3 consists of 16 residues. The CDR3 nucleotides are TGTGCCAGCAGCTCGGGACTAGCGGGGGGAATAGATGAGCAGTTCTTC. It yields the protein CASSSGLAGGIDEQFF.

The chain is built from TRBV10-2 and TRBJ2-7; tentatively, D is TRBD2 (7 bases). Germline V gene sequence: CDR1 WSHSY, CDR2 SAAADI. Trimming shortened V by 6 bases and J by 6 bases, and 15 bases separated the two germline ends. The CDR3 spans 13 residues. The CDR3 sequence is CASSQGGGLEQYF. The CDR3 DNA follows: TGCGCCAGCAGCCAGGGAGGGGGGCTCGAGCAGTACTTC.

This rearrangement joins TRBV5-1 to TRBJ1-1; TRBD1 is a possible D gene (6 bases). Trimming took off 2 bases at V and 1 base at J, with 9 bases between the two ends. This CDR3 is 14 amino acids long. Germline V gene lookup returns CDR1 SGHRS and CDR2 YFSETQ. This CDR3 is CASSFSGANTEAFF. In DNA, the CDR3 is TGCGCCAGCAGCTTTTCAGGGGCGAACACTGAAGCTTTCTTT. The variable domain in full, with the rest retrieved from reference TRBV5-1 and TRBJ1-1, is KAGVTQTPRYLIKTRGQQVTLSCSPISGHRSVSWYQQTPGQGLQFLFEYFSETQRNKGNFPGRFSGRQFSNSRSEMNVSTLELGDSALYLCASSFSGANTEAFFGQGTRLTVV.

The chain uses TRBV5-4 and TRBJ1-1, with 10 bases matching TRBD1. This CDR3 spans 14 amino acids. With V trimmed by 3 bases and J by 3 bases, 2 bases remained unmatched. Germline values: CDR1 SGHNT, CDR2 YYREEE (reference sequence). This CDR3 is CASSSDRGYTEAFF. CDR3 DNA sequence: TGTGCCAGCAGCTCGGACAGGGGGTACACTGAAGCTTTCTTT.

J is TRBJ2-1 and V is TRBV5-1; the match to TRBD1 covers 7 bases. Germline V lookup: CDR1 SGHRS, CDR2 YFSETQ. Unmatched junction bases numbered 7, after V lost 0 bases and J lost 4 bases. This CDR3 is 16 amino acids long. The DNA for the CDR3 is TGCGCCAGCAGCTTGGTAGGGGGCATGGGATACAATGAGCAGTTCTTC. Amino acids: CASSLVGGMGYNEQFF.

The chain recombines TRBV27 with TRBJ1-1; TRBD1 agrees at 10 bases. There are 17 residues in the CDR3. CDR1 is MNHEY, CDR2 SMNVEV, per germline (reference sequence). V trimming: 1 base; J trimming: 5 bases; junction bases outside the gene matches: 10. CDR3 in amino acids: CASSLFGTGALGTEAFF. DNA of the CDR3: TGTGCCAGCAGTTTATTCGGGACAGGGGCCCTGGGAACTGAAGCTTTCTTT.